The T cell receptor beta chain described here comes from a study of blood T cell repertoires in COVID-19 (dated by TCRdb to between 2020 and 2021). Concerning the study at large: Samples from collaborators originated in the United States, Italy and Spain and spanned both the acute and convalescent phases of COVID-19. The prospective study material was composed of cDNA or gDNA derived from T cells, B-cell-depleted T cells, or PBMCs. HLA class I and class II types, where available, came from metadata supplied by the sample provider rather than from assay-based typing. Samples were obtained from the ongoing ImmuneRACE study (first 160 participants) and from 1,254 subjects provided by 6 global collaborators. Subjects who had been exposed to COVID-19, were actively infected with it, or had recovered from it provided the deeply sampled blood TCRbeta repertoires that made up the dataset. The repertoires were released in a freely available public database intended as a resource for research on the immune response to SARS-CoV-2. A de-identified subject ID, COVID-19 status, age in years and sex were almost always included in the sample metadata.

On the study overall, not on this receptor specifically: The amount of clinical and demographic metadata varied by source and participant and was provided uncurated.

Participants in the prospective study were aged roughly 18 to 100 years, lived in more than 20 United States geographic areas, and enrolled through a virtual design. To assign participants to cohorts, the prospective study relied on clinical history that participants themselves reported in a screening survey and a study questionnaire. Each participant in the prospective study had whole blood, serum and a nasopharyngeal or oropharyngeal swab collected by mobile phlebotomists. Participants in the prospective study had the option to provide additional blood draws and questionnaires over an approximately two-month period. Blood samples from the prospective study were shipped frozen or at room temperature prior to DNA extraction. TCRbeta CDR3 regions were amplified from genomic DNA by means of the immunoSEQ Assay, a bias-controlled multiplex PCR. Turning to the authors' computational methods: Nucleated cell counts per sample were estimated from amplification of reference gene primers within the assay. Sequence reads were collapsed and filtered to measure the absolute abundance of every unique TCRbeta CDR3 rearrangement. Productive Simpson clonality was computed per sample as the square root of Simpson's diversity index over productive rearrangements. Sourced from immuneACCESS, this table was stored by TCRdb with only in-frame sequences that have V and J called. A share of the clones is absent; for the studies checked, an unresolved V gene accounts for under half, and the remainder has no known explanation. V, J and clone size are taken as reported in that table, and D and trimming were inferred from the DNA itself. The sample yields approximately 360,000 clones; approximately 88% were counted once. The ten largest clones capture 0.95% to 1% of the sample.

V has 2 bases trimmed and J has 5 bases trimmed; junction bases matching no gene number 9. Taken from the germline V gene, the CDR1 and CDR2 loops are MGHRA and YSYEKL. Reading from cysteine to phenylalanine, the CDR3 counts 16 amino acids. Just the 48-base CDR3 DNA is kept, in frame starting at base 1. Points on this clone: Its antigen is currently not known. Qualities for individual bases were not recorded, and no much larger clone is one base off.

This clonotype was sampled from a woman aged 30 to 39 with acute COVID-19. The sample was PBMCs or T cells enriched from blood (not recorded which). The chain employs TRBV4-1 and TRBJ1-5; 7 bases in the junction line up with TRBD1. DNA sequence: TGCGCCAGCAGCCAATTACTTCGACAGGGCGATCAGCCCCAGCATTTT. This sequence encodes CASSQLLRQGDQPQHF.